The clone carrying this T cell receptor (beta chain) has ten or more counts. The data originate from a study of response to subunit inactivated influenza vaccine. The V gene lost 4 bases and the J gene lost 2 bases, with 9 bases spanning the gap. The CDR3 extends over 12 amino acids. CDR1 is SQVTM and CDR2 is ANQGSEA in the germline V gene. TCRdb ran MiXCR on the RT-PCR reads and lists one entry per CDR3 protein. Of 490,000 or so distinct CDR3 sequences listed, 7.6% were seen once; the top ten hold 10% to 15%. Sequenced here: PBMCs from blood, sampled roughly 24 months after vaccination. The V gene is TRBV29-1, the J gene TRBJ2-7; D call uncertain. The sequence was obtained from a man aged 45 to 70 who received an inactivated influenza vaccine. The chain's CDR3 is CSVGVLPYEQYF. In DNA, the CDR3 is TGCAGCGTTGGGGTCCTCCCCTACGAGCAGTACTTC.